The rows below give T cell receptor beta chains drawn from one sample of a study of T cell responses to AZD1222 COVID-19 vaccine. Repertoires were generated with immunoSEQ multiplex PCR, while TCRdb's copy carries only in-frame clones and drops some. Here the sample spans fewer than 110,000 clones, over 80% being singletons. Sequences were derived from peripheral blood, sampled 28 days after the second AZD1222 dose. These receptors all come from an adult who received the AZD1222 COVID-19 vaccine. CDR3s include the opening cysteine and the closing phenylalanine or tryptophan. Fields, in order: J gene, V gene, D gene, clone size, CDR3 protein, CDR3 DNA. The D gene is left open where the match is weak. Clone size, where shown, is once, few, many, or a class for clones that have expanded.

J: TRBJ1-1; V: TRBV6-5; D: NA; size: NA; CDR3: CASRTGSEAFF; DNA: TGTGCCAGCAGAACCGGGTCTGAAGCTTTCTTT
J: TRBJ2-2; V: TRBV1; D: NA; size: once; CDR3: CTSSRQTATNTGELFF; DNA: TGCACCAGCAGCCGGCAGACAGCAACGAACACCGGGGAGCTGTTTTTT
J: TRBJ1-5; V: TRBV5-1; D: NA; size: NA; CDR3: CASSLDGSQPQHF; DNA: TGCGCCAGCAGCTTGGACGGTAGTCAGCCCCAGCATTTT
J: TRBJ1-1; V: TRBV14; D: NA; size: NA; CDR3: CASSQVGRARFVRKTEAFF; DNA: TGTGCCAGCAGCCAGGTCGGACGAGCCAGGTTTGTGAGAAAGACTGAAGCTTTCTTT
J: TRBJ2-3; V: TRBV25-1; D: TRBD2; size: once; CDR3: CASSDASGTFGDTQYF; DNA: TGTGCCAGCAGTGACGCTAGCGGGACCTTCGGAGATACGCAGTATTTT
J: TRBJ1-1; V: TRBV5-1; D: NA; size: NA; CDR3: CASSLRRDNHVAFF; DNA: TGCGCCAGCAGTCTCCGCCGGGACAACCATGTAGCTTTCTTT
J: TRBJ2-7; V: TRBV14; D: NA; size: NA; CDR3: CASSQEVGTSYEQYF; DNA: TGTGCCAGCAGCCAAGAGGTCGGCACCTCCTACGAGCAGTACTTC
J: TRBJ2-5; V: TRBV5-1; D: TRBD2; size: NA; CDR3: CASSPGTTQETQYF; DNA: TGCGCCAGCAGCCCGGGGACTACCCAAGAGACCCAGTACTTC
J: TRBJ1-1; V: TRBV6-5; D: NA; size: NA; CDR3: CASIPGLGTEAFF; DNA: TGTGCCAGCATACCGGGGTTGGGCACTGAAGCTTTCTTT
J: TRBJ1-4; V: TRBV7-3; D: NA; size: NA; CDR3: CASSLYFPRGQNEKLFF; DNA: TGTGCCAGCAGCCTTTATTTCCCCCGAGGACAAAATGAAAAACTGTTTTTT